The 22 T cell receptor beta chains below were found in one sample sequenced in a study of CXCR3-negative and CXCR3-positive naive CD8 T cells. TRB cDNA libraries were made by UMI-labeled 5' RACE. Following a re-call of the 5' RACE reads, TCRdb has one entry per CDR3 protein and lacks DNA. The sample spans 45,000 to 65,000 distinct CDR3 sequences; the ten largest clones claim about 1.6%. Material for sequencing was naive CXCR3- CD8+ T cells from blood. Subset given: CD45RO-CCR7+CD27+CD95- naive CD8+ T cells lacking CXCR3 (TNR3-). These receptor sequences come from a human donor in good health. Some clones in this sample may be carry-over from other donors' samples.

This chain connects TRBV6-6 to TRBJ1-2. Germline assignment: CDR1 MNHNY and CDR2 SVGAGI (reference sequence). The CDR3 extends over 17 amino acids. CDR3 protein: CASSYSNRVVPSGGYTF.

The rearrangement links TRBV20-1 to TRBJ2-1. Germline CDR1 is DFQATT and CDR2 is SNEGSKA (reference sequence). The CDR3 loop spans 14 amino acids. The CDR3 spells CSARDNPQDNEQFF.

The V and J genes are TRBV12-3 or TRBV12-4 and TRBJ1-1. This CDR3 region has 13 residues. CDR3 sequence: CASSWGMNTEAFF.

V is TRBV11-2 and J is TRBJ1-5; TCRdb selects TRBD1, and the lack of DNA leaves this call unchecked. Germline V lookup: CDR1 SGHAT, CDR2 FQNNGV. The CDR3 totals 13 residues. The CDR3 sequence: CTSSTGEGQPQHF.

This clonotype registers medium-sized (0.01 to 0.1%) by frequency. The CDR3 region is CASSRAGTGVLSSYNSPLHF. This chain joins TRBV4-2 and TRBJ1-6; TCRdb proposes TRBD1, but this gene call is untestable without DNA. Germline loops: CDR1 LGHNA, CDR2 YNFKEQ. The CDR3 sequence is 20 residues long.

The V gene is TRBV5-4, the J gene TRBJ2-3. CDR3 length: 14 amino acids. Germline CDR1 is SGHNT and CDR2 is YYREEE (reference sequence). This CDR3 is CASSLVSSRDTQYF. The variable domain in full, with the rest retrieved from reference TRBV5-4 and TRBJ2-3, is ETGVTQSPTHLIKTRGQQVTLRCSSQSGHNTVSWYQQALGQGPQFIFQYYREEENGRGNFPPRFSGLQFPNYSSELNVNALELDDSALYLCASSLVSSRDTQYFGPGTRLTVL.

The chain combines TRBV7-7 with TRBJ2-3; checking the TCRdb D call of TRBD1 is not possible without DNA. The CDR3 has 15 amino acids. Per germline, CDR1 SSHAT and CDR2 FNYEAQ (reference sequence). This CDR3 is CASSPQGRGQDTQYF.

This chain connects TRBV13 to TRBJ2-1; TCRdb's D call of TRBD1 is untestable without DNA. CDR1 is PRHDT, CDR2 FYEKMQ, per germline (reference sequence). The CDR3 covers 15 residues. The CDR3 spells CASSAPWDRVNEQFF. Full variable domain (remainder filled in from reference TRBV13 and TRBJ2-1): AAGVIQSPRHLIKEKRETATLKCYPIPRHDTVYWYQQGPGQDPQFLISFYEKMQSDKGSIPDRFSAQQFSDYHSELNMSSLELGDSALYFCASSAPWDRVNEQFFGPGTRLTVL.

The CDR3 protein is CASSSPGPYTDTQYF. V is TRBV27 and J is TRBJ2-3; there is no DNA to check the TCRdb D call of TRBD1. Looked up from germline, CDR1 is MNHEY and CDR2 is SMNVEV (reference sequence). This CDR3 spans 15 amino acids.

The V gene is TRBV28, the J gene TRBJ2-5; the TCRdb D gene call, TRBD1, has no DNA to confirm it. Per the germline V gene, CDR1 is MDHEN and CDR2 is SYDVKM. This CDR3 has 15 amino acids. This chain's CDR3 is CASSIPTGGQETQYF.

This chain links TRBV5-1 with TRBJ2-3; the TCRdb D gene call, TRBD1, has no DNA to confirm it. The CDR3 sequence is 14 residues long. Germline V gives CDR1 SGHRS, CDR2 YFSETQ. The CDR3: CASSLLGGTDTQYF.

In terms of frequency, this clonotype is medium-sized. The rearrangement links TRBV4-3 to TRBJ1-1; TCRdb's D gene call, TRBD1, goes unchecked for lack of DNA. Looked up from germline, CDR1 is LGHNA and CDR2 is YSLEER. CDR3 length: 15 amino acids. This chain's CDR3 is CASSQETGENTEAFF.

CDR3 amino acids: CASSIAEREDEQYF. The gene calls are TRBV19 and TRBJ2-7. CDR1 is LNHDA and CDR2 is SQIVND in the germline V gene (reference sequence). The CDR3 is 14 residues long.

This sequence joins TRBV14 and TRBJ2-3; TCRdb designates TRBD1, a call that cannot be tested without DNA. Germline lookup yields CDR1 SGHDN and CDR2 FVKESK. The CDR3 runs 13 residues. CDR3 sequence reads: CASSGYPTDTQYF.

This chain uses TRBV15 with TRBJ2-6; TCRdb indicates TRBD1, and absent DNA this call remains unverified. Germline assignment: CDR1 LNHNV and CDR2 YYDKDF (reference sequence). The CDR3 loop spans 19 amino acids. The CDR3 protein is CATSSGGAGWISGANVLTF.

According to its frequency, this clonotype is medium-sized. The chain uses TRBV29-1 and TRBJ2-1; TCRdb picks TRBD1, but there is no DNA to check that call. The CDR3 covers 12 residues. Germline CDR1 is SQVTM and CDR2 is ANQGSEA. Here the CDR3 reads CSVDVGVGEQFF.

The chain combines TRBV29-1 with TRBJ1-2. Germline values: CDR1 SQVTM, CDR2 ANQGSEA. The CDR3 is made up of 11 amino acids. This CDR3 is CSVDPNYGYTF.

The rearrangement links TRBV5-1 to TRBJ2-2; the TCRdb call, TRBD2, lacks DNA for checking. The CDR3 covers 17 residues. Germline CDR1 SGHRS, CDR2 YFSETQ. CDR3 amino acids: CASSFPVSGGNTGELFF.

The chain employs TRBV23-1 and TRBJ2-1; absent DNA, TCRdb's TRBD1 call cannot be checked. TRBV23-1 is an ORF for which the function is uncertain. This CDR3 spans 15 amino acids. This CDR3 is CAIIRQGRFYNEQFF.

The chain links TRBV14 to TRBJ2-7. The V gene's germline CDR1 is SGHDN and CDR2 FVKESK. The CDR3 length is 15 residues. The CDR3 spells CASSQDRTGPYEQYF.

The CDR3 is CASSLTPLGNYEQYF. J is TRBJ2-7 and V is TRBV27; checking the TCRdb D call of TRBD1 is not possible without DNA. There are 15 residues in the CDR3. Germline V gene lookup returns CDR1 MNHEY and CDR2 SMNVEV (reference sequence).

This chain joins TRBV19 and TRBJ2-7. The CDR3 length is 13 residues. Germline V lookup: CDR1 LNHDA, CDR2 SQIVND (reference sequence). CDR3 loop: CARTDSSRYEQYF. Supplemented by reference TRBV19 and TRBJ2-7, the full variable domain reads DGGITQSPKYLFRKEGQNVTLSCEQNLNHDAMYWYRQDPGQGLRLIYYSQIVNDFQKGDIAEGYSVSREKKESFPLTVTSAQKNPTAFYLCARTDSSRYEQYFGPGTRLTVT.